This entry is about one T cell receptor (beta chain). With 3 bases clipped from V and 6 bases from J, the junction kept 3 bases outside the gene matches. The germline V gene encodes CDR1 LNHNV and CDR2 YYDKDF (reference sequence). This CDR3 has 16 amino acids. This sample is drawn from a study of blood T cell repertoires in COVID-19. Study information: From the United States, Italy and Spain came samples of acute and convalescent COVID-19.

Sequencing used immunoSEQ multiplex PCR; TCRdb keeps in-frame clones, though not all of them. The sample gives around 260,000 clones, roughly 83% of which show up once; about 4.5% is in the top ten. The specimen was peripheral blood. The receptor was isolated from a man aged 60 to 69 who had recovered from COVID-19. This chain joins TRBV15 and TRBJ2-3; 16 bases fit TRBD2. The CDR3 DNA is TGTGCCACCAGCAGGACGGGACTAGCGGGAGGGGATACGCAGTATTTT. Translated, it gives CATSRTGLAGGDTQYF.